Listed below are T cell receptor beta chains from one sample, sequenced in a study of blood T cell repertoires in COVID-19. Sequenced by immunoSEQ multiplex PCR; TCRdb stores in-frame clones only, minus some. The repertoire holds 130,000 to 150,000 clones, approximately 84% seen once, with 2% to 3% in the top ten. The sequenced material came from peripheral blood. The origin of the receptors is a human donor with acute or convalescent COVID-19. The donor label of this sample is uncertain. Both conserved end residues are part of each CDR3. Fields, in order: clone size, J gene, V gene, D gene, CDR3 DNA, CDR3 protein. D genes are given only for firm matches. The size field is filled for only some rows; it gives once, few, many or a size class.

clone_size: NA
j_call: TRBJ1-2
v_call: TRBV6-5
d_call: NA
cdr3_nt: TGTGCCAGCAGAACCCCTCGGGGTAACTATGGCTACACCTTC
cdr3_aa: CASRTPRGNYGYTF

clone_size: NA
j_call: TRBJ2-5
v_call: TRBV24-1
d_call: NA
cdr3_nt: TGTGCCACCAGTGACCCAGGGACTGGGGAAGAGACCCAGTACTTC
cdr3_aa: CATSDPGTGEETQYF

clone_size: NA
j_call: TRBJ1-1
v_call: TRBV28
d_call: NA
cdr3_nt: TGTGCCAGCAGTCCTAGGACAGAGGTAAATAATGAAGCTTTCTTT
cdr3_aa: CASSPRTEVNNEAFF

clone_size: few
j_call: TRBJ1-1
v_call: TRBV18
d_call: TRBD1
cdr3_nt: TGTGCCAGCTCACTCGGGACAGACACTGAAGCTTTCTTT
cdr3_aa: CASSLGTDTEAFF

clone_size: NA
j_call: TRBJ1-5
v_call: TRBV3-1/TRBV3-2
d_call: NA
cdr3_nt: TGTGCCAGCAGCCAAGGTGTGGGGCGGGGGCAGCCCCAGCATTTT
cdr3_aa: CASSQGVGRGQPQHF

clone_size: NA
j_call: TRBJ1-2
v_call: TRBV2
d_call: NA
cdr3_nt: TGTGCCAGCAGCCCAGGTTACTCCAACTATGGCTACACCTTC
cdr3_aa: CASSPGYSNYGYTF

clone_size: NA
j_call: TRBJ2-2
v_call: TRBV4-3
d_call: TRBD2
cdr3_nt: TGCGCCAGCAGCCAAGAAGTGGCTAGCGGGACGAACACCGGGGAGCTGTTTTTT
cdr3_aa: CASSQEVASGTNTGELFF

clone_size: NA
j_call: TRBJ1-1
v_call: TRBV4-2
d_call: TRBD1
cdr3_nt: TGTGCCAGCAGCCAAGATAGGGGGCTAGGAGCTTTCTTT
cdr3_aa: CASSQDRGLGAFF

clone_size: NA
j_call: TRBJ1-1
v_call: TRBV6-2/TRBV6-3
d_call: TRBD1
cdr3_nt: TGTGCCAGCAGTTACTCGAGTGGACAGGGCGTGAACACTGAAGCTTTCTTT
cdr3_aa: CASSYSSGQGVNTEAFF

clone_size: NA
j_call: TRBJ1-3
v_call: TRBV11-3
d_call: NA
cdr3_nt: TGTGCCAGCAGCTTTGACAGTTCTCCTGGAAACACCATATATTTT
cdr3_aa: CASSFDSSPGNTIYF

clone_size: few
j_call: TRBJ2-3
v_call: TRBV5-1
d_call: TRBD1
cdr3_nt: TGCGCCAGCAGTCGGGACAGCCCTAGCACAGATACGCAGTATTTT
cdr3_aa: CASSRDSPSTDTQYF

clone_size: NA
j_call: TRBJ1-2
v_call: TRBV6-1
d_call: NA
cdr3_nt: TGTGCCAGCAGTGAAGCTCGACTGGCTGACTATGGCTACACCTTC
cdr3_aa: CASSEARLADYGYTF

clone_size: NA
j_call: TRBJ2-2
v_call: TRBV11-2
d_call: NA
cdr3_nt: TGTGCCAGCAGCTCCCTTGAGGGTGGGACCGGGGAGCTGTTTTTT
cdr3_aa: CASSSLEGGTGELFF

clone_size: NA
j_call: TRBJ2-7
v_call: TRBV5-1
d_call: NA
cdr3_nt: TGCGCCAGCAGCTTGGGAGGGCAGGGGCCTTCCTACGAGCAGTACTTC
cdr3_aa: CASSLGGQGPSYEQYF

clone_size: NA
j_call: TRBJ2-1
v_call: TRBV6-4
d_call: TRBD1
cdr3_nt: TGTGCCAGCAGTGACTCGAACAGGGGGGAGAACAATGAGCAGTTCTTC
cdr3_aa: CASSDSNRGENNEQFF

clone_size: NA
j_call: TRBJ2-1
v_call: TRBV24-1
d_call: TRBD2
cdr3_nt: TGTGCCACCAGTGCCGCCGCGGGTAGCGGGGGGGCATACTCCTACAATGAGCAGTTCTTC
cdr3_aa: CATSAAAGSGGAYSYNEQFF

clone_size: NA
j_call: TRBJ2-2
v_call: TRBV5-1
d_call: TRBD1
cdr3_nt: TGCGCCAGCAGCGCTAACACCGGGACAGCCACCGGGGAGCTGTTTTTT
cdr3_aa: CASSANTGTATGELFF

clone_size: NA
j_call: TRBJ1-1
v_call: TRBV18
d_call: NA
cdr3_nt: TGTGCCAGCTCACTAGAACAGGAGCTGAGTAGTGAAGCTTTCTTT
cdr3_aa: CASSLEQELSSEAFF

clone_size: NA
j_call: TRBJ2-5
v_call: TRBV24-1
d_call: NA
cdr3_nt: TGTGCCACCAGTGATCCCGGGCAAGAGACCCAGTACTTC
cdr3_aa: CATSDPGQETQYF

clone_size: NA
j_call: TRBJ2-1
v_call: TRBV7-9
d_call: TRBD2
cdr3_nt: TGTGCCAGCAGCCCTCCGGGGGGGGGCCTCTACAATGAGCAGTTCTTC
cdr3_aa: CASSPPGGGLYNEQFF